The rows below give T cell receptor beta chains drawn from one sample of a study of control samples from healthy donors and cancer patients. Here immunoSEQ multiplex PCR was the method, and the copy in TCRdb shows in-frame clones only, minus some. The sample shows about 100,000 clones, 92% of them seen only once. The material sequenced was blood. These receptors were collected from a woman under 30 in good health. Each CDR3 is given with its conserved first and last residue. A D gene is named only where the DNA matches it firmly. Size is stated for part of the rows, as once, few or many counts, or as a class when the clone is expanded.

TRBV5-4 | TRBD1 | . | CASSAGQGGTNEKLFF
TRBV7-6 | . | . | CASSHDLDGSLGNTIYF
TRBV7-2 | . | . | CASSLTGWEIIQYF
TRBV10-3 | . | . | CAISESHWDQPQHF
TRBV6-1 | . | few | CASSEAREPYGYTF
TRBV3-1/TRBV3-2 | TRBD2 | few | CASSPSGGLNTGELFF
TRBV5-1 | TRBD2 | . | CASSLGAGGRYEQYF
TRBV2 | TRBD2 | . | CASGGVNEQFF
TRBV7-3 | . | . | CASSLRPSVNEQFF
TRBV7-9 | TRBD1 | . | CASSLQGQSYEQYF
TRBV19 | TRBD2 | . | CASSTKPLLAVSTQYF
TRBV29-1 | . | . | CSVVSAYGYTF
TRBV9 | . | . | CASSEEGSSYNEQFF
TRBV19 | TRBD1 | . | CASSRDRDNSPLHF
TRBV19 | TRBD1 | . | CASSIGTGRAEAFF
TRBV20-1 | . | . | CSARGAGRYTF
TRBV10-1 | . | . | CASSVATSGNTIYF
TRBV27 | TRBD2 | . | CASSLSRTSGRRRSYEQYF
TRBV19 | TRBD1 | . | CASGPGTGMGNQPQHF
TRBV7-8 | . | . | CASSSVGNTEAFF
TRBV25-1 | TRBD1 | . | CASNTGQGLSYEQYF
TRBV6-4 | . | once | CASSRSGVGGYTF
TRBV24-1 | . | . | CATGGVSSYNEQFF
TRBV19 | . | . | CASSMGQTGQTLHF
TRBV28 | . | . | CASRVTLGGVLGYTF
TRBV28 | TRBD2 | . | CASSPRGGLAGVNSYNEQFF
TRBV28 | TRBD1 | once | CATPLRDRDTEAFF
TRBV10-3 | TRBD2 | . | CAISETGTSGRTDTQYF
TRBV5-4 | . | . | CASSLERVNTEAFF
TRBV30 | . | . | CAWDREVTGELFF
TRBV28 | . | . | CATGHSKLAF
TRBV10-3 | . | . | CAISESRGGSSYGYTF